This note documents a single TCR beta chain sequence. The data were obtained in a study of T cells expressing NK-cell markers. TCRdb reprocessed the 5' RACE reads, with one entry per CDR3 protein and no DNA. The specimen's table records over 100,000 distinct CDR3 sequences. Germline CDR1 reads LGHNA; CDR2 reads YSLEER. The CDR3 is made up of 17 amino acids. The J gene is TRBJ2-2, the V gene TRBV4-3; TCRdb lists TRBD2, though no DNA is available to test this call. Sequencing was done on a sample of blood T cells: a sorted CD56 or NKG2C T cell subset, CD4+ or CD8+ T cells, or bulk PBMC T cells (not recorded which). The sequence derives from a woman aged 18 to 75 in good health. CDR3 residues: CASSQEGGRATPGELFF.